Presented here are 5 T cell receptor beta chains from one specimen sequenced in a study of blood T cell repertoires in COVID-19. This table comes from immunoSEQ multiplex PCR, and its TCRdb copy is limited to in-frame clones, with some not included. Counted here are approximately 80,000 clones, around 90% occurring once; the ten biggest clones make up 40% to 55%. Sequencing input: peripheral blood. These receptors originate from a human donor in a cohort sampled during active COVID-19.

This clone appeared a few times. The rearrangement links TRBV7-3 to TRBJ1-1; the D is unclear. V lost 2 bases and J 3 bases, leaving 7 bases between the germline ends. Per the germline V gene, CDR1 is SGHTA and CDR2 is FQGTGA. The CDR3 is 13 residues long. This CDR3 is CASSLQVDTEAFF. As DNA, the CDR3 is TGTGCCAGCAGCTTACAGGTAGACACTGAAGCTTTCTTT.

The V gene is TRBV5-4, the J gene TRBJ2-1; 10 bases are a match to TRBD2. V was clipped by 5 bases and J by 3 bases; unmatched bases: 11. The CDR3 runs to 17 residues. The germline gives CDR1 SGHNT, CDR2 YYREEE (reference sequence). CDR3 residues: CASRKREGPVGYNEQFF. DNA for the CDR3: TGTGCCAGCAGAAAGCGGGAGGGCCCTGTGGGCTACAATGAGCAGTTCTTC.

The chain carries TRBV5-6 and TRBJ2-3; 11 nucleotides agree with TRBD2. The CDR3 sequence is 17 residues long. Germline V gives CDR1 SGHDT, CDR2 YYEEEE. The V gene end was trimmed by 2 bases and the J gene end by 0 bases; junction bases not matched to a gene: 5. The CDR3 protein is CASSFLASGGSTDTQYF. The DNA of the CDR3 is TGTGCCAGCAGCTTTCTAGCTAGCGGGGGGAGCACAGATACGCAGTATTTT.

The chain couples TRBV28 to TRBJ1-2; perhaps TRBD1 as D (6 bases). V lost 3 bases and J lost 6, with 14 bases in between. Germline V lookup: CDR1 MDHEN, CDR2 SYDVKM. CDR3 length equals 14 residues. The CDR3 DNA reads TGTGCCAGCAGTTTTGGGATTAACAGGGATGGCTACACCTTC. This sequence encodes CASSFGINRDGYTF.

The chain couples TRBV27 to TRBJ1-1, with 10 bases lining up with TRBD1. Germline CDR1 is MNHEY and CDR2 is SMNVEV (reference sequence). The CDR3 has 13 amino acids. The junction had 7 bases not matched to a gene; V was cut back by 4 bases and J by 11 bases. This CDR3 is CASSSRDRGRAFF. In nucleotides, the CDR3 is TGTGCCAGCAGTTCCCGGGACAGGGGCAGGGCTTTCTTT.